This T cell receptor beta chain was identified in a study of vaccination and CD4 T cells after COVID-19. Study as a whole: Nasal swab PCR detected SARS-CoV-2 in convalescent patients; under 10 had mild disease, one severe. Sampling that followed vaccination took place a median around 70 days after dose two, within a range of 14 to 241. No peptide, an HIV-1 Nef pool, or a CEFX pool was what each control culture received.

Treatment of the sample: roughly ten-day PBMC culture with coronavirus spike peptide pools or control peptides (ViraFEST assay). Following expansion of antigen-specific T cells with peptide pools, ViraFEST then sequenced TCRs. Of note for this clonotype: What it recognizes is unknown.

The V end was cut by 1 base, the J end by 3 bases, with 11 bases between. The CDR3 runs 15 residues. Germline CDR1 reads SGHTA; CDR2 reads FQGNSA. Sequenced with the Oncomine TCR Beta short-read assay was DNA taken from cultured CD4+ T cells. TCRdb re-analysed the PCR reads in MiXCR, keeping a single row per CDR3 protein. The sample lists about 14,000 distinct CDR3 sequences; 51% were seen once. This rearrangement joins TRBV7-2 to TRBJ2-3; no clear D gene. The material was CD4+ T cells from blood, cultured in vitro, obtained before SARS-CoV-2 vaccination. The receptor was isolated from a human donor who had recovered from COVID-19. In DNA form, the CDR3 reads TGTGCCAGCAGCTTAGATCCAGGTGGGACAGATACGCAGTATTTT. Protein product: CASSLDPGGTDTQYF.